This TCR beta chain was sequenced for a study of cytomegalovirus exposure and HLA in healthy donors. CDR1 is MGHRA, CDR2 YSYEKL, per germline. The CDR3 spans 13 residues. Trimming removed 9 bases from V and 2 bases from J, with 11 bases in between. In regard to this clone: Its target is unknown.

The PCR was carried out with 60 Vbeta primers and 13 Jbeta primers. The assay was immunoSEQ multiplex PCR, and TCRdb's table has in-frame clones only and misses some. The sample lists about 130,000 clones, 74% seen once, with less than 7% in the top ten. Overall study results and limits: Judged likely to be a sequencing artifact was a cluster of highly shared sequence variants. A later analysis found that most CMV-associated TCR beta chains appeared HLA-restricted.

The sample taken for sequencing was PBMCs. The TCR comes from a woman aged 50 to 60 in good health and CMV-seropositive. The V call is TRBV4-1, the J call TRBJ2-1, with D tentatively TRBD2 (6 bases). This chain's CDR3 is CARGGIAYNEQFF. The CDR3 DNA reads as TGCGCCAGAGGAGGGATAGCCTACAATGAGCAGTTCTTC.